These 2 T cell receptor beta chains were sequenced from one sample in a study of blood T cell repertoires in COVID-19 (dated by TCRdb to 2019 to 2021). Library generation was performed with the immunoSEQ multiplex PCR assay. Held by TCRdb, this immuneACCESS table contains in-frame sequences only and omits some clones. Under half of the omission traces to an unresolved V gene where checked; the cause of the rest is unknown. The sample yields around 380,000 clones; around 87% were counted once. The ten largest account for approximately 1.2% of the sample. The material sequenced was PBMCs or T cells enriched from blood (not recorded which). All receptors derive from a man younger than 40 who had recovered from COVID-19.

A note on this clone: An end of the junction does not agree with germline; a read error may underlie this. This chain joins TRBV11-2 and TRBJ2-7, with a possible D match to TRBD1 (6 bases). This CDR3 is built from 11 residues. Germline V gene data show CDR1 as SGHAT and CDR2 as FQNNGV. The CDR3 region is CARGPPGAGDF. In DNA, the CDR3 is TGTGCCCGTGGGCCACCAGGGGCCGGGGACTTC.

The chain has TRBV4-1 and TRBJ2-6; D is possibly TRBD1 (5 bases). Germline-derived CDR1 and CDR2 are MGHRA and YSYEKL. This CDR3 region has 18 residues. Trimming removed 5 bases from V and 3 bases from J, with 20 bases in between. The CDR3 spells CASSKLGPLPGGANVLTF. The CDR3 DNA is TGCGCCAGCAGCAAACTGGGGCCTCTACCTGGTGGGGCCAACGTCCTGACTTTC.